Below are 3 T cell receptor beta chains sequenced from a single sample in a study of blood T cell repertoires in COVID-19. The protocol was immunoSEQ multiplex PCR, while the TCRdb copy is restricted to in-frame clones and leaves out a portion. The sample lists 200,000 or so clones, approximately 80% seen once, with approximately 2% in the top ten. The sample comprised PBMCs or T cells enriched from blood (not recorded which). The receptors shown here come from a man in his fifties or sixties who had recovered from COVID-19.

The V and J genes are TRBV25-1 and TRBJ1-1; possible D gene TRBD1, 5 bases. CDR1 is MGHDK, CDR2 SYGVNS, per germline. Trimming stripped 6 bases from V and 6 bases from J, with 11 bases between. The CDR3 consists of 12 residues. This CDR3 is CASSTGGPEAFF. The CDR3 DNA reads TGTGCCAGCAGCACAGGTGGACCTGAAGCTTTCTTT.

V and J are TRBV7-2 and TRBJ2-2; D call uncertain. The length of the CDR3 is 14 residues. Between the trimmed V and J ends, which lost 3 bases and 4 bases, there was a span of 9 bases. Germline CDR1 and CDR2: SGHTA and FQGNSA. The CDR3: CASSFAQITGELFF. CDR3 nucleotide sequence: TGTGCCAGCAGCTTCGCCCAGATCACCGGGGAGCTGTTTTTT.

The rearrangement links TRBV7-8 to TRBJ2-5; D may be TRBD2 (5 bases). Trimming stripped 6 bases from V and 0 bases from J, with 8 bases between. Germline V lookup: CDR1 SGHVS, CDR2 FQNEAQ. The CDR3 is made up of 13 amino acids. CDR3: CASRDFDQETQYF. In DNA, the CDR3 is TGTGCCAGCAGGGACTTCGACCAAGAGACCCAGTACTTC.